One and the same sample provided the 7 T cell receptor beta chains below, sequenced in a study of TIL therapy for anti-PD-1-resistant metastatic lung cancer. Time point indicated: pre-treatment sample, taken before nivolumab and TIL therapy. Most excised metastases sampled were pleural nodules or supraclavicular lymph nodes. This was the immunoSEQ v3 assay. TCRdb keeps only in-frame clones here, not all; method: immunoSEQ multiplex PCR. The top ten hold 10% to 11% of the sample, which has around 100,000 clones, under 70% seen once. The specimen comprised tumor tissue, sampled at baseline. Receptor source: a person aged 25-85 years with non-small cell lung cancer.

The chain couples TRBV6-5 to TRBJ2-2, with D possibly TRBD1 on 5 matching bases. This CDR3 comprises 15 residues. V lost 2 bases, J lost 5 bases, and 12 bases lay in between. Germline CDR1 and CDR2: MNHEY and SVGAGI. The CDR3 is CASSYGSAGTGELFF. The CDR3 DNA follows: TGTGCCAGCAGTTACGGTTCCGCAGGGACCGGGGAGCTGTTTTTT.

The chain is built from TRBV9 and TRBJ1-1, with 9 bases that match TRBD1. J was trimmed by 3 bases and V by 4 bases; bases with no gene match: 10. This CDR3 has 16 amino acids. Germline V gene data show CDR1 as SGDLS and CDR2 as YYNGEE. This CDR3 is CASSRGGTGLYTEAFF. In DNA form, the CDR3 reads TGTGCCAGCAGCCGAGGGGGGACAGGGTTATACACTGAAGCTTTCTTT.

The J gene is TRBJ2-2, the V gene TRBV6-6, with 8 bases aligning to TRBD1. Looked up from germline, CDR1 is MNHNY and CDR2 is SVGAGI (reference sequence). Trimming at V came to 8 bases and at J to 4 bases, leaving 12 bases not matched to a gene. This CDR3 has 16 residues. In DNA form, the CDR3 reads TGTGCCAGCCGCTATTCCGGGACAGGTCCCACCGGGGAGCTGTTTTTT. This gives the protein CASRYSGTGPTGELFF.

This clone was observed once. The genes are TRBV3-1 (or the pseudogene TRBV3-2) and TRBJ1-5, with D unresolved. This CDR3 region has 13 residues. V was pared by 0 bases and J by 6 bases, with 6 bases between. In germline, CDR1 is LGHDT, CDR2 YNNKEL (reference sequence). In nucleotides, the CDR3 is TGTGCCAGCAGCCAAGAATCCTTTCAGCCCCAGCATTTT. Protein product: CASSQESFQPQHF.

CDR3 residues: CASSETLQGTSSYNSPLHF. The CDR3 DNA follows: TGCGCCAGCAGTGAGACCCTACAGGGGACGAGCTCCTATAATTCACCCCTCCACTTT. V and J are TRBV10-2 and TRBJ1-6; the match to TRBD1 covers 7 bases. V shed 2 bases, J shed 0 bases, and the junction held 10 bases outside the gene matches. The length of the CDR3 is 19 residues. Germline lookup yields CDR1 WSHSY and CDR2 SAAADI.

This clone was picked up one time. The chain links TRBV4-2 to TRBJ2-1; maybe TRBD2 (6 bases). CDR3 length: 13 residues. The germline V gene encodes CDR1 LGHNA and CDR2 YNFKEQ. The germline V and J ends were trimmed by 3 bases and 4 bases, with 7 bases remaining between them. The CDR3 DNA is TGTGCCAGCAGCCACCTAGCGTACAATGAGCAGTTCTTC. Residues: CASSHLAYNEQFF.

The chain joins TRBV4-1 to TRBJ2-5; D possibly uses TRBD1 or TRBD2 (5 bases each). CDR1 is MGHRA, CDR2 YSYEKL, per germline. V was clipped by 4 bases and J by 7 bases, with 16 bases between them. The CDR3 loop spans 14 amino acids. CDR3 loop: CASSRDPVSGTQYF. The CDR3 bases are TGCGCCAGCAGCCGGGACCCAGTATCGGGGACCCAGTACTTC.